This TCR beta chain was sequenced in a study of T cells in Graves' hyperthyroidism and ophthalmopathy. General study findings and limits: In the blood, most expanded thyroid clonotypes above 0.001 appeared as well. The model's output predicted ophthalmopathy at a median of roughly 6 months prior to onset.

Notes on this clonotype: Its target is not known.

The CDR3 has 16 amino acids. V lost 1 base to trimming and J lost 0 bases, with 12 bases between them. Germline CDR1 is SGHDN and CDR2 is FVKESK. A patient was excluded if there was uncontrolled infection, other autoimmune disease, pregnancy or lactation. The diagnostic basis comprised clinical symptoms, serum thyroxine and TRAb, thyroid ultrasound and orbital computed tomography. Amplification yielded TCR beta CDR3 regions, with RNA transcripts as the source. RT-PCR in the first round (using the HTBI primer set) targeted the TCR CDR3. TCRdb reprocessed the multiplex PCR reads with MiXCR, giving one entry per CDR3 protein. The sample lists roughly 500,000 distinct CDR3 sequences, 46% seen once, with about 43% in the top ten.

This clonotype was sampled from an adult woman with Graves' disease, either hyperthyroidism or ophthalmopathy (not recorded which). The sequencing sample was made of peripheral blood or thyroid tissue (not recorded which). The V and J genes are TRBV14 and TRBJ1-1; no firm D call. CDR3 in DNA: TGTGCCAGCAGCCAAGGATCTGGAAAACTGAACACTGAAGCTTTCTTT. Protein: CASSQGSGKLNTEAFF. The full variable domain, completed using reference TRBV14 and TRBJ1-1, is EAGVTQFPSHSVIEKGQTVTLRCDPISGHDNLYWYRRVMGKEIKFLLHFVKESKQDESGMPNNRFLAERTGGTYSTLKVQPAELEDSGVYFCASSQGSGKLNTEAFFGQGTRLTVV.